The subject of this entry is one TCR beta chain. This entry is derived from a study of blood T cell repertoires in COVID-19. Study details: COVID-19 samples from acute and convalescent phases originated in the United States, Italy and Spain.

Clones were sequenced by immunoSEQ multiplex PCR, and TCRdb holds only the in-frame ones, with some missing. The table lists around 130,000 clones, 80% of them singletons. The TCR comes from a man between 65 and 80 years old with acute or convalescent COVID-19. The sample comprised peripheral blood.

CDR3 nucleotides: TGTGCCAGCAGCTTCGGACAGGGGGCGGTGACTGAGCAGTTCTTC. As protein: CASSFGQGAVTEQFF. V is TRBV5-4 and J is TRBJ2-1; 11 bases fit TRBD1. After removal of 2 bases from V and 9 bases from J, the junction contained 7 bases not matched to a gene. CDR1 is SGHNT and CDR2 is YYREEE in the germline V gene (reference sequence). The CDR3 runs 15 residues.